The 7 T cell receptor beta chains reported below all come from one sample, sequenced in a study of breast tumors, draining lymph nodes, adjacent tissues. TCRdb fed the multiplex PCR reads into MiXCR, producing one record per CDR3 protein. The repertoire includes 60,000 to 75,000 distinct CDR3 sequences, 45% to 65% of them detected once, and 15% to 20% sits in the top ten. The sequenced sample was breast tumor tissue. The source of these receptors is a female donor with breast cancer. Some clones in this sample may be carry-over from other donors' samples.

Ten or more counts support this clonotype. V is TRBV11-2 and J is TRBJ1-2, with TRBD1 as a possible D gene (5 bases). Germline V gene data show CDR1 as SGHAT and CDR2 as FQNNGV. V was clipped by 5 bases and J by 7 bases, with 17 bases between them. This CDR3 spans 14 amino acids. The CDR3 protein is CASSPARGLGGYTF. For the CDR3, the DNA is TGTGCCAGCAGCCCAGCCCGGGGACTGGGTGGCTACACCTTC.

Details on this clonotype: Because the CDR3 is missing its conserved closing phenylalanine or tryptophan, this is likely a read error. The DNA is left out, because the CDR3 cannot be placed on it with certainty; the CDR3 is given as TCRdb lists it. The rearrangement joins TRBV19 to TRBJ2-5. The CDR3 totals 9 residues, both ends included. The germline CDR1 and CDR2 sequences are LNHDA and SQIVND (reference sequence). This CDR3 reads CASSLGQDL.

In DNA form, the CDR3 reads TGCGCCAGCAGCATAGGGACAGGGGGCAAAAATGAGCAGTTCTTC. Residues: CASSIGTGGKNEQFF. This chain links TRBV5-1 with TRBJ2-1, with TRBD1 identical over 12 bases. Germline-derived CDR1 and CDR2 are SGHRS and YFSETQ. Trimming cost V 4 bases and J 7 bases; bases outside gene matches: 6. The CDR3 is 15 amino acids.

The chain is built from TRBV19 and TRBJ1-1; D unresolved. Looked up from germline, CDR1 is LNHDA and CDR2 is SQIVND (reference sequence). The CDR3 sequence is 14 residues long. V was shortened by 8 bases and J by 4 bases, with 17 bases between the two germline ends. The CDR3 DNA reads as TGTGCCAGTCGACCGAGAGCTAGAGGCACTGAAGCTTTCTTT. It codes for CASRPRARGTEAFF.

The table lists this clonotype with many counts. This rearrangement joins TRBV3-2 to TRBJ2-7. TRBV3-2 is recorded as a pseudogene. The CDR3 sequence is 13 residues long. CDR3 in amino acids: CASSQNGSREQYF. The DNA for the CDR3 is TGTGCCAGCAGCCAAAACGGTAGCCGCGAGCAGTACTTC.

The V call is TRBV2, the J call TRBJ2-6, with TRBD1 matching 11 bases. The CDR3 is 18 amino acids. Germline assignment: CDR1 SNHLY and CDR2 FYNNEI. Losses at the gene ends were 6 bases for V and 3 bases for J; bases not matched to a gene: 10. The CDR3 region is CASSQGWTGGLGANVLTF. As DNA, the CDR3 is TGTGCCAGCAGCCAAGGGTGGACAGGGGGCCTTGGGGCCAACGTCCTGACTTTC.

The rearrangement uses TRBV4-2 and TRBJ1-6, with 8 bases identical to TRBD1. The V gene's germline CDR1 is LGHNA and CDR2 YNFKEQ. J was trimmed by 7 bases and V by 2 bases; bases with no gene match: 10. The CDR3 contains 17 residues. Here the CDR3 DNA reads TGTGCCAGCAGCCAATCCGCAGGGGGCGGTCGAAATTCACCCCTCCACTTT. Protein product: CASSQSAGGGRNSPLHF.